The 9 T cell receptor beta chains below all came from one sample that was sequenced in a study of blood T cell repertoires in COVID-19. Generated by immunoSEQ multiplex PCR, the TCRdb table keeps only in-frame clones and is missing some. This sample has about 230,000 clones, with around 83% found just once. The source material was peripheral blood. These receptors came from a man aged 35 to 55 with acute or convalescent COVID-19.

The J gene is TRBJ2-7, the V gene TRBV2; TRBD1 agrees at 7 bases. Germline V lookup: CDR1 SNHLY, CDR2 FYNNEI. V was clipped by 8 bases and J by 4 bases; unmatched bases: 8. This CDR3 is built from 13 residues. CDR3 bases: TGTGCCAGCGAGAACAGGGGCTTGTACGAGCAGTACTTC. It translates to CASENRGLYEQYF.

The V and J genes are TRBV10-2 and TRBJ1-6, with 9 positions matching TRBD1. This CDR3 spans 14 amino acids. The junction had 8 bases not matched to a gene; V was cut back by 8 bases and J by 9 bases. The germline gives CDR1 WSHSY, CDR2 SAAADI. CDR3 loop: CASSQGTGTSPLHF. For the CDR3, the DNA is TGCGCCAGCTCTCAAGGGACAGGGACTTCACCCCTCCACTTT.

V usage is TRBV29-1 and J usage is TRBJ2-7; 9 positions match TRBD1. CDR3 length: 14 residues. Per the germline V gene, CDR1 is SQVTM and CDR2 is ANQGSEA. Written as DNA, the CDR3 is TGCAGTGCGCGTCCCGGGACAGGGTCTCACGAGCAGTACTTC. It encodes CSARPGTGSHEQYF.

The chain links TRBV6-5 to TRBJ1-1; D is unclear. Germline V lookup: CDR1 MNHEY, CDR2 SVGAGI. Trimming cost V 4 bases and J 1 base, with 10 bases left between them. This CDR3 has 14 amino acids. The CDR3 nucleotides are TGTGCCAGCAGTTCCCGCAGCGAGAACACTGAAGCTTTCTTT. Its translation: CASSSRSENTEAFF.

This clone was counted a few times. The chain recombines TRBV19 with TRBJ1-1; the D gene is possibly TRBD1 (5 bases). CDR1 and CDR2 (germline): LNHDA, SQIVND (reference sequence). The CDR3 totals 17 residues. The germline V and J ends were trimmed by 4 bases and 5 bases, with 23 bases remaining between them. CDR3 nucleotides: TGTGCCAGTAGTAACCCGAGAGGACACAAGGGAAGGACTGAAGCTTTCTTT. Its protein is CASSNPRGHKGRTEAFF.

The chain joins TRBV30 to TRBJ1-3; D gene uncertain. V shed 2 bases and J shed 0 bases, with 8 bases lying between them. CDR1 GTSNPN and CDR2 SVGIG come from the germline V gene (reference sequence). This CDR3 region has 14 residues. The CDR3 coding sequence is TGTGCCTGGAGTCCCGGGTCCTCTGGAAACACCATATATTTT. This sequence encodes CAWSPGSSGNTIYF.

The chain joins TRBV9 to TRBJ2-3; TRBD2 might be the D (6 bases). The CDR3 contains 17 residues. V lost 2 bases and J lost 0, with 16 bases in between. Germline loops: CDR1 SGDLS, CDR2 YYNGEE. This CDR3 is CASSVSGGDSSTDTQYF. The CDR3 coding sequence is TGTGCCAGCAGCGTTTCCGGGGGTGATTCTAGCACAGATACGCAGTATTTT.

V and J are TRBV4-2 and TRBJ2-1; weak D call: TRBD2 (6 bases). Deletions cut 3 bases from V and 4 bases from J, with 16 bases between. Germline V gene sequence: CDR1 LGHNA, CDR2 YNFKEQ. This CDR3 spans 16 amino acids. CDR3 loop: CASSHARRGLYNEQFF. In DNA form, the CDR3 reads TGTGCCAGCAGCCACGCCCGGCGGGGTCTGTACAATGAGCAGTTCTTC.

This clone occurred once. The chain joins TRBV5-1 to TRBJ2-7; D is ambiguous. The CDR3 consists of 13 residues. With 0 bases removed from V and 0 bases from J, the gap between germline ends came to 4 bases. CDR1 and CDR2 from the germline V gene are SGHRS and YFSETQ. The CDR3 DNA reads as TGCGCCAGCAGCTTGGGCGTCTCCTACGAGCAGTACTTC. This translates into CASSLGVSYEQYF. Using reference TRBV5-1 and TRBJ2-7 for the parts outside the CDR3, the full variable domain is KAGVTQTPRYLIKTRGQQVTLSCSPISGHRSVSWYQQTPGQGLQFLFEYFSETQRNKGNFPGRFSGRQFSNSRSEMNVSTLELGDSALYLCASSLGVSYEQYFGPGTRLTVT.